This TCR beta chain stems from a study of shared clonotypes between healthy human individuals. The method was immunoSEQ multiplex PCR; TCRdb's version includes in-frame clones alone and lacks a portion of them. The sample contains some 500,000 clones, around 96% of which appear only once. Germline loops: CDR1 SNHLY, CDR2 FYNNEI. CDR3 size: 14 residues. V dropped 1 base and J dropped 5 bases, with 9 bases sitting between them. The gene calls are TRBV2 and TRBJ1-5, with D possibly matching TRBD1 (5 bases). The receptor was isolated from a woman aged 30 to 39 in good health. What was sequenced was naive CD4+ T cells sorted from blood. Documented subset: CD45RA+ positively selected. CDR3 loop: CASSEVPGDQPQHF. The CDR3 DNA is TGTGCCAGCAGTGAAGTGCCGGGGGATCAGCCCCAGCATTTT.